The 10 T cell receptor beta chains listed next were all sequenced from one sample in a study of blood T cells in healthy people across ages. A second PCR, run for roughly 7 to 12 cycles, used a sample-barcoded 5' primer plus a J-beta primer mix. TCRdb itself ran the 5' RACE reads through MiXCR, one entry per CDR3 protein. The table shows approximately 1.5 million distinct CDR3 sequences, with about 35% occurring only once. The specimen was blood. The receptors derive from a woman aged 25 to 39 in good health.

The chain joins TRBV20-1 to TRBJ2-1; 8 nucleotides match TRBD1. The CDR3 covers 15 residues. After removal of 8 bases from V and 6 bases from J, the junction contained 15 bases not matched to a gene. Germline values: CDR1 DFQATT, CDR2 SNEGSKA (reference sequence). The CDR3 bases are TGCAGTTCTATGACAGGGGCCCTTTTTGGCAATGAGCAGTTCTTC. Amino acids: CSSMTGALFGNEQFF.

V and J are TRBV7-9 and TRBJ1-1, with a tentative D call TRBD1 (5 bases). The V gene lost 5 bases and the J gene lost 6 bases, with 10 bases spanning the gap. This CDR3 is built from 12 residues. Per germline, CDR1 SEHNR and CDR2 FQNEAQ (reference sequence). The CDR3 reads CASSGTQPEAFF. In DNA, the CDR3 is TGTGCCAGCAGCGGGACTCAACCTGAAGCTTTCTTT.

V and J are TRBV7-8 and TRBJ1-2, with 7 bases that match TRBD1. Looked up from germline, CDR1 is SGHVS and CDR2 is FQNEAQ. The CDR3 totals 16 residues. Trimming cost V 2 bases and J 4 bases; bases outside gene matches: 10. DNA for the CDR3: TGTGCCAGCAGCTTACCGCGACAGGGAAAGGTCTATGGCTACACCTTC. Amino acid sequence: CASSLPRQGKVYGYTF.

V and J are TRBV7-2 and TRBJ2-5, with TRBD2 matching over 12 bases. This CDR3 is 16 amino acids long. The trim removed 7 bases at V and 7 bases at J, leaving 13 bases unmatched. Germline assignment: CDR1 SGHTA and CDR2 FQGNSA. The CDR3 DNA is TGTGCCAGCAACCAGAGGCGACTAGCGGGGGAAGGGACCCAGTACTTC. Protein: CASNQRRLAGEGTQYF.

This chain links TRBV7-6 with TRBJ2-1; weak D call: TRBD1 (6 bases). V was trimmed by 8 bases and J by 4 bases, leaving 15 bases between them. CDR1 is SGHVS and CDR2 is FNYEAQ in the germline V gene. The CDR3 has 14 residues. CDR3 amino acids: CASEAGTLYNEQFF. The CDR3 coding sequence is TGTGCCAGCGAAGCCGGGACACTATACAATGAGCAGTTCTTC.

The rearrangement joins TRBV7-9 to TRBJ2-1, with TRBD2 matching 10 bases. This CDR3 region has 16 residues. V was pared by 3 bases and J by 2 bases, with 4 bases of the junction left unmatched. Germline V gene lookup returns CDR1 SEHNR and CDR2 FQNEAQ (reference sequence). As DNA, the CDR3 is TGTGCCAGCAGCTTGGCTAGCGGGAGTCCCTACAATGAGCAGTTCTTC. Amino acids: CASSLASGSPYNEQFF.

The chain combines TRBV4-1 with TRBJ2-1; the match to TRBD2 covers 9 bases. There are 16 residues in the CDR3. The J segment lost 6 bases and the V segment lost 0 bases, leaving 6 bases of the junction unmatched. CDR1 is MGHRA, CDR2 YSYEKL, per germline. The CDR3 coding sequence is TGCGCCAGCAGCCAAGATACAACTAGCGGGCTCAATGAGCAGTTCTTC. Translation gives CASSQDTTSGLNEQFF.

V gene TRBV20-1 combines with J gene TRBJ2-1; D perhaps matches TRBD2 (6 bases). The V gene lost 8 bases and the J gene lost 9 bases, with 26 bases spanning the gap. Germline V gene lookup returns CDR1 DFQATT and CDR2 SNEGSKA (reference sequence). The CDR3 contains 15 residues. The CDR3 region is CSTRPPGLVQGEQFF. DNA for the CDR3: TGCAGTACCCGACCGCCGGGACTGGTGCAGGGTGAGCAGTTCTTC.

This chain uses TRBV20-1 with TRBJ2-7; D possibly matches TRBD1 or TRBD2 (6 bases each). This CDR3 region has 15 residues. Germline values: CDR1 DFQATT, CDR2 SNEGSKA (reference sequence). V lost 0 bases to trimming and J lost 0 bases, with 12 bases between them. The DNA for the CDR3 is TGCAGTGCTAGAGATCGGAGGGGGTACTCCTACGAGCAGTACTTC. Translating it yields CSARDRRGYSYEQYF.

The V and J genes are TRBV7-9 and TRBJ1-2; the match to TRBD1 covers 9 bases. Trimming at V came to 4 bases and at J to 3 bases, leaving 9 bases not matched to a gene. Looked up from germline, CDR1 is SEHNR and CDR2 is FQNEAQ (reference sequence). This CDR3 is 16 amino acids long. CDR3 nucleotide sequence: TGTGCCAGCAGCTCCGCCGGGACAGGGTTAGACTATGGCTACACCTTC. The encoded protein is CASSSAGTGLDYGYTF.